A single T cell receptor (beta chain) is shown here with its context. With V trimmed by 1 base and J by 2 bases, 1 base remained unmatched. Per germline, CDR1 MNHNS and CDR2 SASEGT. The CDR3 has 15 residues. This specimen comes from a study of blood T cell repertoires in COVID-19. Study at large: Sites across the United States, Italy and Spain contributed samples from acute and convalescent COVID-19. From T cells, B-cell-depleted T cells, or PBMCs came the material, which was cDNA or gDNA.

Per the original methods: Estimates of nucleated cell counts were drawn from the amplification of reference gene primers. TCRdb's copy holds only in-frame clones and misses some; the assay was immunoSEQ multiplex PCR. V, J and clone size were drawn from that table, and D and trimming were deduced from the DNA. The data show about 140,000 clones, over 80% seen once. This sequence originates from a woman aged 80 or older with acute or convalescent COVID-19. The chain joins TRBV6-1 to TRBJ2-7, with 11 bases lining up with TRBD2. Material: peripheral blood. The CDR3 DNA is TGTGCCAGCAGTGAAGGACTAGCGGGGACCTACGAGCAGTACTTC. Its translation: CASSEGLAGTYEQYF.